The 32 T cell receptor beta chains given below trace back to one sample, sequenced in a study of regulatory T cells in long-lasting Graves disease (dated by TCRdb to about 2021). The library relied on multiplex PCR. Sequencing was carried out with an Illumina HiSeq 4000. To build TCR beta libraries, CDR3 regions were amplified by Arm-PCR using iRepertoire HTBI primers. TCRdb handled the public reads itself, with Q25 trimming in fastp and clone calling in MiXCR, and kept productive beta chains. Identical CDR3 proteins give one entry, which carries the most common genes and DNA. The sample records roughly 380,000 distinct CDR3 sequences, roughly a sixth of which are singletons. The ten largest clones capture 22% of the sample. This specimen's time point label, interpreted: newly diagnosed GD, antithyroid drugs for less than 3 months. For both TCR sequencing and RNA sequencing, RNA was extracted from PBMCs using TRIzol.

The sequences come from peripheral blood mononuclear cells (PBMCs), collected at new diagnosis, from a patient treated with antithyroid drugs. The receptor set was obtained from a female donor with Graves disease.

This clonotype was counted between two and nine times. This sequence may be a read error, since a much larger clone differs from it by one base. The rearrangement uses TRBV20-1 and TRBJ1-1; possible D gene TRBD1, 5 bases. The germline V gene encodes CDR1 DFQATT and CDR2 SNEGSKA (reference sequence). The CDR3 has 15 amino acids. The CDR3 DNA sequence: TGCAGTGCTATAACCGGGGGGGTCATGAACACTGGAGCTTTCTTT. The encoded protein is CSAITGGVMNTGAFF.

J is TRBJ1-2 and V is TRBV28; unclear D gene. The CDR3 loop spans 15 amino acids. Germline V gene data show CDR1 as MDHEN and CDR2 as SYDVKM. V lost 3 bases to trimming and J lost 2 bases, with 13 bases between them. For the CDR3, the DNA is TGTGCCAGCAGTTTGCGGCAGACATCCAACTATGGCTACACCTTC. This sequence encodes CASSLRQTSNYGYTF.

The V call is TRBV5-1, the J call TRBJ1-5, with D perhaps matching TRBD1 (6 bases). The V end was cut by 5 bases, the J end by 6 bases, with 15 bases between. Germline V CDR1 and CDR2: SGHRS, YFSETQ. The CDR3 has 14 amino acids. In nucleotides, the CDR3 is TGCGCCAGCAGGCGGGACACGGAGGGTCAGCCCCAGCATTTT. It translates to CASRRDTEGQPQHF.

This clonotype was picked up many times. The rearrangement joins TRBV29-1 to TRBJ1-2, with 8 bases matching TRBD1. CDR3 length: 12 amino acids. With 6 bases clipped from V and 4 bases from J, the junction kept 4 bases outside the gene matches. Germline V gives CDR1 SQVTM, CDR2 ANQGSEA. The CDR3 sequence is CSVLQGGYGYTF. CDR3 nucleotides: TGCAGCGTGCTACAGGGGGGCTATGGCTACACCTTC.

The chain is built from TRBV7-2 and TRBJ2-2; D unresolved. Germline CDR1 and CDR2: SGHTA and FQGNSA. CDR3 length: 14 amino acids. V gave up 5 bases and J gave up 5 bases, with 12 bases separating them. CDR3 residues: CASSQSSSTGELFF. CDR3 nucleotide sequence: TGTGCCAGCAGCCAAAGCTCCTCGACCGGGGAGCTGTTTTTT.

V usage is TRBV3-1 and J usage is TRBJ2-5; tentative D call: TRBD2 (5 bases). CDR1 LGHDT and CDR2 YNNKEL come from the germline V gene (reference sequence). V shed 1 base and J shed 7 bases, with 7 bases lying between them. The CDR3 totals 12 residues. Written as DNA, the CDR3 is TGTGCCAGCAGCCAAGGAGAGGGGACCCAGTACTTC. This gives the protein CASSQGEGTQYF.

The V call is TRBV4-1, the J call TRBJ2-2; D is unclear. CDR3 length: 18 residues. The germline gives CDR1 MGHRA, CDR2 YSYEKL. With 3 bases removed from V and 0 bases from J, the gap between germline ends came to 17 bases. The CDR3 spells CASSQITIITANTGELFF. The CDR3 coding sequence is TGCGCCAGCAGCCAGATCACAATCATTACAGCGAACACCGGGGAGCTGTTTTTT.

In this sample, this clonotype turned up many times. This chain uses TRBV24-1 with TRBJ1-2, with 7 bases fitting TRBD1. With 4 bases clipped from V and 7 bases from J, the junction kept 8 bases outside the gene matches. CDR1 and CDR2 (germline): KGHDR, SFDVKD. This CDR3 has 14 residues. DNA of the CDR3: TGTGCCACCAGTGACCCTGGGACAGATTTTGGCTACACCTTC. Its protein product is CATSDPGTDFGYTF.

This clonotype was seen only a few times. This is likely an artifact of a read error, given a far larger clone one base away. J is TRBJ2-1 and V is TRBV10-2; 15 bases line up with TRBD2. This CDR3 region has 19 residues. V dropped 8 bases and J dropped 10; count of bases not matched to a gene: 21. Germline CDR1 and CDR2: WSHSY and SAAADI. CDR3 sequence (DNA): TGCGCCAGCCTACTAGAACCGGGACTAGCGGGAGGCGACCTCTACGAGCAGTTCTTC. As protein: CASLLEPGLAGGDLYEQFF.

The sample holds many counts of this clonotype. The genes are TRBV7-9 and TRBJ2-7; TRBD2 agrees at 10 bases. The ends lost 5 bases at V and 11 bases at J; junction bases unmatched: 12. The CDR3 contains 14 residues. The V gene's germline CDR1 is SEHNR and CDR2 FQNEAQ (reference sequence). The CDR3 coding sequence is TGTGCCAGCAGCCTCGGGCAGCTAGCGGGAGTAGAGTACTTC. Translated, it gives CASSLGQLAGVEYF.

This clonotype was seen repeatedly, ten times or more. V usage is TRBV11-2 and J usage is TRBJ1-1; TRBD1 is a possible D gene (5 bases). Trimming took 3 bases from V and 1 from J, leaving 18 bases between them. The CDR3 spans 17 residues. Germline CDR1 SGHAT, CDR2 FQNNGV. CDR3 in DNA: TGTGCCAGCAGCTTTAGTAGAAGGGGCCGACCGAACACTGAAGCTTTCTTT. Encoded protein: CASSFSRRGRPNTEAFF.

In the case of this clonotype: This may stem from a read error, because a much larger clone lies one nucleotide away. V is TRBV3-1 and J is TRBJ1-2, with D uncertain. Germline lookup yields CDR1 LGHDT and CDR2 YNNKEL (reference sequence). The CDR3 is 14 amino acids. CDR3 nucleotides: TGTGCCTGCAGCCAACCGGGAGGAAACTATGGCTACACCTTC. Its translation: CACSQPGGNYGYTF.

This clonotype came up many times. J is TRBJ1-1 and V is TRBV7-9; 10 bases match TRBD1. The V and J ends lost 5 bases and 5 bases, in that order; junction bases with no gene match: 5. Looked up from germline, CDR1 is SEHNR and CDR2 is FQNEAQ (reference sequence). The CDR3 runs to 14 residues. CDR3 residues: CASSRTGGKTEAFF. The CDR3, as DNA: TGTGCCAGCAGCCGGACAGGGGGAAAGACTGAAGCTTTCTTT.

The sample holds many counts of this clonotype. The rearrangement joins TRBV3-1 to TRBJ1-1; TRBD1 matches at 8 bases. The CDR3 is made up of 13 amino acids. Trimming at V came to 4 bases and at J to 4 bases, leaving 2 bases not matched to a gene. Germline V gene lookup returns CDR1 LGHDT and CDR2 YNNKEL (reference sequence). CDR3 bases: TGTGCCAGCAGCCCCAGGGGGCTCACTGAAGCTTTCTTT. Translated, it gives CASSPRGLTEAFF.

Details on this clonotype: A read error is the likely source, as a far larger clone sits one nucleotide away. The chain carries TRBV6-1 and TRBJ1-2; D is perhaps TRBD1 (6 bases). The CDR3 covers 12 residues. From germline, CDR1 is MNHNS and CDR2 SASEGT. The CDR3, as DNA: TGTGTCAGCAGCGACAGGAACTATGGCTACACCTTC. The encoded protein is CVSSDRNYGYTF.

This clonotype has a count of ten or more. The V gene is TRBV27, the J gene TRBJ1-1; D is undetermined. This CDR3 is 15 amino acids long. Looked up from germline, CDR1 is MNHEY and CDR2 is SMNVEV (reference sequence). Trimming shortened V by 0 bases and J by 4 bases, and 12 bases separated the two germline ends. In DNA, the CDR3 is TGTGCCAGCAGTTTATCGTCCGAACGGGTCACTGAAGCTTTCTTT. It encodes CASSLSSERVTEAFF.

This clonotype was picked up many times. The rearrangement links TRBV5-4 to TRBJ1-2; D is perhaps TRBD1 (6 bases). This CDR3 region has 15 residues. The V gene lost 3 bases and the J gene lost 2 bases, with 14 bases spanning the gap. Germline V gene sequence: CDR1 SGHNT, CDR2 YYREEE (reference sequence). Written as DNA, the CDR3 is TGTGCCAGCAGCTATCAGGACAGCCGCAACTATGGCTACACCTTC. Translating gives CASSYQDSRNYGYTF.

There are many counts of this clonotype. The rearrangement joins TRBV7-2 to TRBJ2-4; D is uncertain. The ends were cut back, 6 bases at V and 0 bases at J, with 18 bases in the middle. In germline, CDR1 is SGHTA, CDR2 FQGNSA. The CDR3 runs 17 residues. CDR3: CASSSESRTLAKNIQYF. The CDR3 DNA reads TGTGCCAGCAGTTCAGAGTCCCGGACCCTAGCCAAAAACATTCAGTACTTC.

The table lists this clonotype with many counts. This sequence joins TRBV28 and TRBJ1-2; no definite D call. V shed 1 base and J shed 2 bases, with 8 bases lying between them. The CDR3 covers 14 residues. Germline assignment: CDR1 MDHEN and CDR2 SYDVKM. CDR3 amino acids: CASSLSVRNYGYTF. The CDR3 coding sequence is TGTGCCAGCAGTTTATCGGTCCGAAACTATGGCTACACCTTC.

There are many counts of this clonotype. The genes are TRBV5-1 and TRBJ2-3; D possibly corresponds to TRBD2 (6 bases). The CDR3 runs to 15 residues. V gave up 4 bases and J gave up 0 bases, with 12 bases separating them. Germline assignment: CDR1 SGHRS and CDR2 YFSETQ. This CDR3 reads CASSQFGGSTDTQYF. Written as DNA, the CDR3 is TGCGCCAGCAGCCAGTTCGGGGGAAGCACAGATACGCAGTATTTT.

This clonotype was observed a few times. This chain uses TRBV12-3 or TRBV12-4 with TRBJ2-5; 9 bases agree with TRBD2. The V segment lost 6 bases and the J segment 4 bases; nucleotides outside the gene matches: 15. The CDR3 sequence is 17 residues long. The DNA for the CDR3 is TGTGCCAGCAGCCCTGGGGCGGGAGGGCCGATAGGAGAGACCCAGTACTTC. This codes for CASSPGAGGPIGETQYF.

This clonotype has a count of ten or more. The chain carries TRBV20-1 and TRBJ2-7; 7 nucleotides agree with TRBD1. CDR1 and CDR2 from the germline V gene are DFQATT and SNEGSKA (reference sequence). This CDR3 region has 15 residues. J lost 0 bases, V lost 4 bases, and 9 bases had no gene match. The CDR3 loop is CSATRQGPSSYEQYF. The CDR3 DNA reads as TGCAGTGCTACCCGACAGGGACCGAGCTCCTACGAGCAGTACTTC.

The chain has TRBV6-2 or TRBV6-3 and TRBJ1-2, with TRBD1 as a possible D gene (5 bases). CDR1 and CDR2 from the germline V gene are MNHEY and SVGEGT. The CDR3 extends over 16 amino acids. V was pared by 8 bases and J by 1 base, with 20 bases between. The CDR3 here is CASSQDGSAINYGYTF. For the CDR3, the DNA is TGTGCCAGCTCACAGGACGGGTCAGCCATTAACTATGGCTACACCTTC.

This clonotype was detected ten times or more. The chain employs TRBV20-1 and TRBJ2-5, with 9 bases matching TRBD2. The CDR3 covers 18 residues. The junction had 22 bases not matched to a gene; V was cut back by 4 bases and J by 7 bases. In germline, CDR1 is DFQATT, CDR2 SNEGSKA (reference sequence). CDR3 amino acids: CSATGGEREAPHPRTQYF. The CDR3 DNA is TGCAGTGCTACCGGGGGGGAGCGGGAGGCCCCCCACCCAAGGACCCAGTACTTC.

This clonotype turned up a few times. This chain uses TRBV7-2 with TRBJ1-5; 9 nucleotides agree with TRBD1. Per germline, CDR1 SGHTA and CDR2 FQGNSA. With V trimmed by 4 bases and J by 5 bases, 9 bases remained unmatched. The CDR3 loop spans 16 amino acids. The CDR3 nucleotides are TGTGCCAGCAGCTCCCGACAGGGGGTAGTAGATCAGCCCCAGCATTTT. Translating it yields CASSSRQGVVDQPQHF. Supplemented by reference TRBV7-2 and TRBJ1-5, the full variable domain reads GAGVSQSPSNKVTEKGKDVELRCDPISGHTALYWYRQSLGQGLEFLIYFQGNSAPDKSGLPSDRFSAERTGGSVSTLTIQRTQQEDSAVYLCASSSRQGVVDQPQHFGDGTRLSIL.

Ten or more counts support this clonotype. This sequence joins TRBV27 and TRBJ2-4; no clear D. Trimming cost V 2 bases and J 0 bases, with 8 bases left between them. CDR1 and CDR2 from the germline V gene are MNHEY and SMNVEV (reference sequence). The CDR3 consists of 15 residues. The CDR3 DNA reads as TGTGCCAGCAGTTTAAGGTCAGGAGCCAAAAACATTCAGTACTTC. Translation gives CASSLRSGAKNIQYF.

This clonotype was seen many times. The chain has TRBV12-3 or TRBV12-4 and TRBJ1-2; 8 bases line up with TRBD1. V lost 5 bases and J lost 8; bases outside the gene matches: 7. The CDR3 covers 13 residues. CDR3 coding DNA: TGTGCCAGCAGTCCGACAGGGGCTAAAGGCTACACCTTC. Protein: CASSPTGAKGYTF.

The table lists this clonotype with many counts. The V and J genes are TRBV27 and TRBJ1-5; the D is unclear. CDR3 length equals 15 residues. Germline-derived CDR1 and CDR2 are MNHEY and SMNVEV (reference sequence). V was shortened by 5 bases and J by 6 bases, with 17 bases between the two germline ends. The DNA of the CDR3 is TGTGCCAGCAGTCCCATAGAGGCTCCCCTTCAGCCCCAGCATTTT. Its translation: CASSPIEAPLQPQHF.

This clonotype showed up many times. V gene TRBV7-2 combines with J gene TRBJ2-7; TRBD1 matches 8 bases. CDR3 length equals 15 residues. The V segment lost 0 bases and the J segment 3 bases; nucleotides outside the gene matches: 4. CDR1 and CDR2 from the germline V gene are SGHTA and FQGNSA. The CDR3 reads CASSLARDRYYEQYF. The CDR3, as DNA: TGTGCCAGCAGCTTAGCGCGGGACAGGTACTACGAGCAGTACTTC.

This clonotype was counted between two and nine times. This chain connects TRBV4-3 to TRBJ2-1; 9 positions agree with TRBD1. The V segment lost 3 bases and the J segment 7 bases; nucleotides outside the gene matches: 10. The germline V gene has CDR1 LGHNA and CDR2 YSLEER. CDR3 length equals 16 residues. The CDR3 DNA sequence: TGCGCCAGCAGCCATCAACAGGGGGCAAGTGATAATGAGCAGTTCTTC. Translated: CASSHQQGASDNEQFF.

The CDR3 region has the DNA TGTGCCAGCAGTTCCCCAATCGGAACTAGCGGGACCGGGGATGAGCAGTTCTTC. Translation: CASSSPIGTSGTGDEQFF. This chain joins TRBV28 and TRBJ2-1; 10 bases agree with TRBD2. The CDR3 totals 18 residues. The germline V gene encodes CDR1 MDHEN and CDR2 SYDVKM. The ends lost 4 bases at V and 8 bases at J; junction bases unmatched: 17. The variable domain in full, completed from reference TRBV28 and TRBJ2-1, reads DVKVTQSSRYLVKRTGEKVFLECVQDMDHENMFWYRQDPGLGLRLIYFSYDVKMKEKGDIPEGYSVSREKKERFSLILESASTNQTSMYLCASSSPIGTSGTGDEQFFGPGTRLTVL.

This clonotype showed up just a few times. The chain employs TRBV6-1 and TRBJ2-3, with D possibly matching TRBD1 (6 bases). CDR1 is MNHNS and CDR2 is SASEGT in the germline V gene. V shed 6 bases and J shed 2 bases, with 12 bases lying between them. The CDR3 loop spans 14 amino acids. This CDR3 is CASSLRGTTDTQYF. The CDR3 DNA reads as TGTGCCAGCAGCCTCAGGGGAACCACAGATACGCAGTATTTT.